The 7 T cell receptor beta chains below all came from one sample that was sequenced in a study of shared clonotypes between healthy human individuals. Assay: immunoSEQ multiplex PCR; the TCRdb copy retains only in-frame clones and omits some. The sample yields 800,000 to 950,000 clones, about 96% seen once. CD45RO-negative cells were positively selected for CCR7, leaving out terminally differentiated effector memory CD45RA+ cells. Material for sequencing was naive CD8+ T cells sorted from blood. The receptors shown here come from a man aged 30-40 years in good health.

This clone occurred once. V gene TRBV7-6 combines with J gene TRBJ2-3; a possible D gene is TRBD2 (5 bases). Trimming left V 3 bases short and J 1 base short, with 11 bases between. CDR1 and CDR2 (germline): SGHVS, FNYEAQ. The CDR3 is made up of 15 amino acids. CDR3 DNA sequence: TGTGCCAGCAGCTTTAGTTGGACTCGCACAGATACGCAGTATTTT. Protein: CASSFSWTRTDTQYF. Looking up the rest from reference TRBV7-6 and TRBJ2-3 gives the full variable domain: GAGVSQSPRYKVTKRGQDVALRCDPISGHVSLYWYRQALGQGPEFLTYFNYEAQQDKSGLPNDRFSAERPEGSISTLTIQRTEQRDSAMYRCASSFSWTRTDTQYFGPGTRLTVL.

The chain joins TRBV5-1 to TRBJ2-7; D is uncertain. V was clipped by 1 base and J by 2 bases, with 10 bases between them. The CDR3 sequence is 14 residues long. Germline V gene sequence: CDR1 SGHRS, CDR2 YFSETQ. In DNA form, the CDR3 reads TGCGCCAGCAGCTTGATCGGGTCCACCTACGAGCAGTACTTC. Its protein product is CASSLIGSTYEQYF.

The DNA for the CDR3 is TGTGCCAGCTCACCACGGGACTTAGGGGACACAGGCTCCTACGAGCAGTACTTC. The encoded protein is CASSPRDLGDTGSYEQYF. The chain is built from TRBV18 and TRBJ2-7; TRBD1 or TRBD2 may be the D gene (6 bases each). Trimming pared 1 base from V and 0 bases from J, leaving 19 bases between. This CDR3 is built from 18 residues. Germline CDR1 and CDR2: KGHSH and LQKENI.

The chain has TRBV9 and TRBJ1-2, with no clear D. The CDR3 spans 17 residues. The V gene's germline CDR1 is SGDLS and CDR2 YYNGEE. The germline V and J ends were trimmed by 0 bases and 0 bases, with 15 bases remaining between them. The CDR3 reads CASSVEPIVTTNYGYTF. For the CDR3, the DNA is TGTGCCAGCAGCGTAGAACCAATTGTAACTACTAACTATGGCTACACCTTC.

The chain combines TRBV4-1 with TRBJ1-1; no clear D gene. The CDR3 loop spans 18 amino acids. Germline V gene sequence: CDR1 MGHRA, CDR2 YSYEKL. Trimming stripped 0 bases from V and 0 bases from J, with 17 bases between. The CDR3 DNA reads as TGCGCCAGCAGCCAAGATACCTACCCCGGGCAGGTGAACACTGAAGCTTTCTTT. Translating it yields CASSQDTYPGQVNTEAFF.

This chain uses TRBV5-1 with TRBJ2-1; 11 nucleotides match TRBD1. The V and J ends lost 7 bases and 8 bases, in that order; junction bases with no gene match: 5. There are 13 residues in the CDR3. Germline values: CDR1 SGHRS, CDR2 YFSETQ. CDR3 sequence: CASGDRGIDEQFF. The CDR3 region has the DNA TGCGCCAGCGGGGACAGGGGGATAGATGAGCAGTTCTTC.

The CDR3 DNA reads as TGTGCCTGGGCGGAAGGGAACGAGCAGTACTTC. Its translation is CAWAEGNEQYF. The genes are TRBV30 and TRBJ2-7; D gene ambiguous. V was shortened by 5 bases and J by 5 bases, with 10 bases between the two germline ends. There are 11 residues in the CDR3. Looked up from germline, CDR1 is GTSNPN and CDR2 is SVGIG (reference sequence).